These 32 T cell receptor beta chains were sequenced from one sample in a study of OX40 agonist ivuxolimab in advanced cancers. Measured with immunoSEQ multiplex PCR; TCRdb has only the in-frame clones, and not every one. Of roughly 110,000 clones in the sample, approximately 90% were seen once. Sequencing used CD4+ or CD8+ T cells sorted from blood, obtained in a trial of the OX40 agonist ivuxolimab. Receptors originate from an adult with an advanced solid tumor such as melanoma, head and neck, liver or kidney cancer.

The chain carries TRBV7-2 and TRBJ1-1, with D possibly TRBD1 on 6 matching bases. CDR3 length: 15 residues. CDR1 is SGHTA and CDR2 is FQGNSA in the germline V gene. Trimming pared 1 base from V and 3 bases from J, leaving 12 bases between. CDR3 region: CASSLDGQKDTEAFF. The CDR3 DNA is TGTGCCAGCAGCTTAGACGGACAGAAAGACACTGAAGCTTTCTTT.

The chain has TRBV11-3 and TRBJ1-3; the match to TRBD1 covers 7 bases. This CDR3 is built from 14 residues. Germline CDR1 SGHNT, CDR2 YENEEA. V was pared by 6 bases and J by 0 bases, with 2 bases of the junction left unmatched. The CDR3 protein is CASSSGGSGNTIYF. The CDR3 region has the DNA TGTGCCAGCAGTTCAGGGGGCTCTGGAAACACCATATATTTT.

The CDR3 spells CASSPKQGVETQYF. The CDR3 bases are TGTGCCAGCAGCCCGAAACAGGGAGTCGAGACCCAGTACTTC. The chain is built from TRBV5-4 and TRBJ2-5; D is possibly TRBD1 (6 bases). From germline, CDR1 is SGHNT and CDR2 YYREEE (reference sequence). V gave up 4 bases and J gave up 5 bases, with 15 bases separating them. This CDR3 spans 14 amino acids.

The chain is built from TRBV6-1 and TRBJ2-7; D is tentatively TRBD1 or TRBD2 (6 bases each). V shed 6 bases and J shed 3 bases, with 18 bases lying between them. This CDR3 spans 15 amino acids. Germline loops: CDR1 MNHNS, CDR2 SASEGT. Written as DNA, the CDR3 is TGTGCCAGCAGGTTGGGGGGCGGGGCGAACTACGAGCAGTACTTC. Translated, it gives CASRLGGGANYEQYF.

The J gene is TRBJ1-2, the V gene TRBV11-2; maybe TRBD1 (6 bases). CDR1 is SGHAT, CDR2 FQNNGV, per germline. The V gene lost 5 bases and the J gene lost 8 bases, with 15 bases spanning the gap. CDR3 length: 13 amino acids. The CDR3 nucleotides read TGTGCCAGCAGCCCTAACAGGGTACGAGGCTACACCTTC. It specifies CASSPNRVRGYTF.

This clone was detected only a few times. V is TRBV11-2 and J is TRBJ2-2; D ambiguous. This CDR3 has 13 residues. The V and J ends lost 1 base and 6 bases respectively, with 6 bases between them. Germline lookup yields CDR1 SGHAT and CDR2 FQNNGV. In DNA, the CDR3 is TGTGCCAGCAGCTTAGCCCAAGCCGGGGAGCTGTTTTTT. Residues: CASSLAQAGELFF.

The chain uses TRBV4-1 and TRBJ2-3; 8 bases line up with TRBD2. The CDR3 has 15 amino acids. Germline trimming cut 4 bases from V and 1 base from J; bases unmatched to any gene: 4. Germline CDR1 reads MGHRA; CDR2 reads YSYEKL. DNA for the CDR3: TGCGCCAGCAGCCGTACAGCGGGGGGCACAGATACGCAGTATTTT. This sequence encodes CASSRTAGGTDTQYF.

The chain is built from TRBV6-6 and TRBJ1-2; the D gene is possibly TRBD1 (6 bases). CDR3 length: 12 residues. Germline values: CDR1 MNHNY, CDR2 SVGAGI (reference sequence). Trimming took 5 bases from V and 4 from J, leaving 8 bases between them. The CDR3 reads CASSKQGYGYTF. Written as DNA, the CDR3 is TGTGCCAGCAGTAAACAGGGCTATGGCTACACCTTC.

The CDR3 DNA sequence: TGTGCCAGTAGTATAGACAGTCCCCGCGAGGGACCCCTCCACTTT. The encoded protein is CASSIDSPREGPLHF. The chain uses TRBV19 and TRBJ1-6; D is unresolved. Trimming took off 0 bases at V and 12 bases at J, with 15 bases between the two ends. Germline V gene data show CDR1 as LNHDA and CDR2 as SQIVND (reference sequence). The CDR3 is 15 amino acids.

This clone was seen once. The chain carries TRBV5-4 and TRBJ2-7; D uncertain. Germline V gene data show CDR1 as SGHNT and CDR2 as YYREEE (reference sequence). This CDR3 is 13 amino acids long. V lost 2 bases to trimming and J lost 2 bases, with 8 bases between them. The CDR3 DNA follows: TGTGCCAGCAGCTTCGGCTCAGCCTACGAGCAGTACTTC. This encodes CASSFGSAYEQYF.

This clone was observed once. This chain uses TRBV28 with TRBJ1-1; D perhaps matches TRBD1 (6 bases). Germline CDR1 reads MDHEN; CDR2 reads SYDVKM. This CDR3 is built from 12 residues. Trimming shortened V by 3 bases and J by 7 bases, and 9 bases separated the two germline ends. This CDR3 reads CASSFLQGEAFF. DNA for the CDR3: TGTGCCAGCAGTTTCTTACAGGGTGAAGCTTTCTTT.

The chain is built from TRBV30 and TRBJ2-7; tentatively, D is TRBD1 or TRBD2 (5 bases each). Trimming left V 7 bases short and J 2 bases short, with 12 bases between. The CDR3 consists of 12 residues. Germline assignment: CDR1 GTSNPN and CDR2 SVGIG (reference sequence). CDR3 sequence reads: CASDRDPYEQYF. CDR3 bases: TGTGCCTCGGACCGGGACCCCTACGAGCAGTACTTC. The full variable domain, rest sourced from reference TRBV30 and TRBJ2-7, is SQTIHQWPATLVQPVGSPLSLECTVEGTSNPNLYWYRQAAGRGLQLLFYSVGIGQISSEVPQNLSASRPQDRQFILSSKKLLLSDSGFYLCASDRDPYEQYFGPGTRLTVT.

As DNA, the CDR3 is TGCGCCAGCCAACCTCCGGGACAGAACACTGAAGCTTTCTTT. Translated, it gives CASQPPGQNTEAFF. The rearrangement uses TRBV10-2 and TRBJ1-1; TRBD1 is a possible D gene (6 bases). V was clipped by 8 bases and J by 1 base, with 14 bases between them. CDR1 WSHSY and CDR2 SAAADI come from the germline V gene. This CDR3 region has 14 residues.

The rearrangement joins TRBV29-1 to TRBJ2-5; D may be TRBD1 (6 bases). Deletions cut 4 bases from V and 4 bases from J, with 16 bases between. The germline V gene has CDR1 SQVTM and CDR2 ANQGSEA. CDR3 length: 14 residues. The CDR3 DNA reads TGCAGCGTTGGTCAGGGGCATGCGGCAGAGACCCAGTACTTC. This gives the protein CSVGQGHAAETQYF. The full variable domain, with the rest looked up from reference TRBV29-1 and TRBJ2-5, is SAVISQKPSRDICQRGTSLTIQCQVDSQVTMMFWYRQQPGQSLTLIATANQGSEATYESGFVIDKFPISRPNLTFSTLTVSNMSPEDSSIYLCSVGQGHAAETQYFGPGTRLLVL.

V usage is TRBV6-4 and J usage is TRBJ1-6; tentatively, D is TRBD1 (6 bases). In germline, CDR1 is MRHNA, CDR2 SNTAGT. The CDR3 consists of 13 residues. V was clipped by 6 bases and J by 7 bases, with 10 bases between them. The CDR3: CASRGAGNSPLHF. The CDR3 coding sequence is TGTGCCAGCAGGGGGGCAGGGAATTCACCCCTCCACTTT.

The rearrangement uses TRBV19 and TRBJ2-3; 8 nucleotides line up with TRBD2. The CDR3 totals 15 residues. Germline V gene lookup returns CDR1 LNHDA and CDR2 SQIVND (reference sequence). V lost 7 bases to trimming and J lost 0 bases; unmatched junction nucleotides: 6. The CDR3 DNA reads TGTGCCAGTACTCCTTTAGCGGGGAGCACAGATACGCAGTATTTT. Protein product: CASTPLAGSTDTQYF.

The rearrangement links TRBV5-1 to TRBJ1-2; D is uncertain. Germline loops: CDR1 SGHRS, CDR2 YFSETQ. V was cut by 4 bases and J by 8 bases, with 21 bases left in between. This CDR3 spans 15 amino acids. This CDR3 reads CASSTQPAGSEGYTF. The CDR3 region has the DNA TGCGCCAGCAGCACCCAACCCGCGGGATCTGAGGGCTACACCTTC.

This clone was counted once. The V call is TRBV6-5, the J call TRBJ1-5; 9 bases are shared with TRBD1. From germline, CDR1 is MNHEY and CDR2 SVGAGI. Trimming cost V 5 bases and J 7 bases; bases outside gene matches: 6. The CDR3 covers 14 residues. This CDR3 is CASSTGGAGQPQHF. In DNA, the CDR3 is TGTGCCAGCAGTACAGGGGGCGCCGGGCAGCCCCAGCATTTT.

V usage is TRBV5-4 and J usage is TRBJ2-1; 8 bases match TRBD1. Trimming at V came to 4 bases and at J to 5 bases, leaving 11 bases not matched to a gene. Germline lookup yields CDR1 SGHNT and CDR2 YYREEE (reference sequence). This CDR3 has 16 residues. The CDR3 DNA sequence: TGTGCCAGCAGCGCCGGACAGGGCGGTAGGGACAATGAGCAGTTCTTC. This codes for CASSAGQGGRDNEQFF. The full variable domain, completed using reference TRBV5-4 and TRBJ2-1, is ETGVTQSPTHLIKTRGQQVTLRCSSQSGHNTVSWYQQALGQGPQFIFQYYREEENGRGNFPPRFSGLQFPNYSSELNVNALELDDSALYLCASSAGQGGRDNEQFFGPGTRLTVL.

The chain joins TRBV4-3 to TRBJ1-2; TRBD1 might be the D (5 bases). Germline V gene data show CDR1 as LGHNA and CDR2 as YSLEER. Trimming removed 3 bases from V and 4 bases from J, with 15 bases in between. The CDR3 extends over 15 amino acids. The CDR3 here is CASSQMTANSYGYTF. In nucleotides, the CDR3 is TGCGCCAGCAGCCAGATGACAGCGAATTCCTATGGCTACACCTTC.

This chain links TRBV5-4 with TRBJ2-4; D perhaps matches TRBD2 (6 bases). Germline values: CDR1 SGHNT, CDR2 YYREEE (reference sequence). The V and J ends lost 3 bases and 0 bases respectively, with 10 bases between them. This CDR3 is built from 15 residues. CDR3 region: CASSSGGLAKNIQYF. Here the CDR3 DNA reads TGTGCCAGCAGCTCTGGGGGACTAGCCAAAAACATTCAGTACTTC.

The V gene is TRBV7-2, the J gene TRBJ1-4, with no clear D. The CDR3 is 15 residues long. CDR1 and CDR2 from the germline V gene are SGHTA and FQGNSA. Deletions cut 1 base from V and 0 bases from J, with 6 bases between. CDR3 in amino acids: CASSLVGATNEKLFF. Here the CDR3 DNA reads TGTGCCAGCAGCTTAGTTGGTGCAACTAATGAAAAACTGTTTTTT. The variable domain in full, with the rest retrieved from reference TRBV7-2 and TRBJ1-4, is GAGVSQSPSNKVTEKGKDVELRCDPISGHTALYWYRQSLGQGLEFLIYFQGNSAPDKSGLPSDRFSAERTGGSVSTLTIQRTQQEDSAVYLCASSLVGATNEKLFFGSGTQLSVL.

V is TRBV5-4 and J is TRBJ1-5; D is possibly TRBD1 (6 bases). V was clipped by 3 bases and J by 4 bases, with 8 bases between them. CDR1 and CDR2 (germline): SGHNT, YYREEE (reference sequence). The CDR3 runs 13 residues. CDR3 DNA: TGTGCCAGCAGCTCAGGGGTTAATCAGCCCCAGCATTTT. Translation: CASSSGVNQPQHF.

The chain combines TRBV5-1 with TRBJ1-3, with 8 bases aligning to TRBD1. Germline V lookup: CDR1 SGHRS, CDR2 YFSETQ. J was trimmed by 4 bases and V by 4 bases; bases with no gene match: 7. The CDR3 totals 15 residues. CDR3 sequence: CASSQTGVSGNTIYF. The CDR3, as DNA: TGCGCCAGCAGCCAGACAGGGGTGTCGGGAAACACCATATATTTT.

CDR3 DNA: TGTGCCAGCCAATCCGGACAGGGGGCATCCTACGAGCAGTACTTC. This translates into CASQSGQGASYEQYF. The V call is TRBV6-4, the J call TRBJ2-7; 11 positions agree with TRBD1. This CDR3 is built from 15 residues. Germline CDR1 and CDR2: MRHNA and SNTAGT. Trimming took 8 bases from V and 1 from J; bases not matched to a gene: 7.

The chain links TRBV19 to TRBJ2-5; 13 bases agree with TRBD2. Germline-derived CDR1 and CDR2 are LNHDA and SQIVND (reference sequence). The CDR3 sequence is 15 residues long. Trimming cost V 10 bases and J 1 base; bases outside gene matches: 6. CDR3 bases: TGTGCCACCAAACTAGCGGGGGGGCTCCAAGAGACCCAGTACTTC. Protein sequence: CATKLAGGLQETQYF.

This clone occurred a few times. The rearrangement joins TRBV18 to TRBJ2-2, with 11 nucleotides matching TRBD1. From germline, CDR1 is KGHSH and CDR2 LQKENI. This CDR3 region has 16 residues. Germline trimming cut 4 bases from V and 4 bases from J; bases unmatched to any gene: 5. The DNA for the CDR3 is TGTGCCAGCTCACAAGGACAGGGGGCGTCCACCGGGGAGCTGTTTTTT. Protein product: CASSQGQGASTGELFF.

This clone has a count of ten or more. This chain links TRBV28 with TRBJ2-5; tentative D call: TRBD2 (7 bases). CDR1 and CDR2 (germline): MDHEN, SYDVKM. With 8 bases removed from V and 5 bases from J, the gap between germline ends came to 18 bases. The CDR3 is 14 residues long. The CDR3 sequence is CASVTGGAWETQYF. CDR3 coding DNA: TGTGCCAGCGTTACGGGGGGCGCGTGGGAGACCCAGTACTTC.

This sequence joins TRBV11-3 and TRBJ2-3; possible D gene TRBD2, 5 bases. CDR1 is SGHNT, CDR2 YENEEA, per germline. The V end lost 5 bases, the J end lost 2 bases, and 17 bases lay between the germline ends. This CDR3 region has 16 residues. The CDR3 sequence: CASSPGVSWDTDTQYF. CDR3 nucleotide sequence: TGTGCCAGCAGCCCCGGGGTCTCATGGGACACAGATACGCAGTATTTT. Variable domain in full (rest from reference TRBV11-3 and TRBJ2-3): EAGVVQSPRYKIIEKKQPVAFWCNPISGHNTLYWYLQNLGQGPELLIRYENEEAVDDSQLPKDRFSAERLKGVDSTLKIQPAELGDSAVYLCASSPGVSWDTDTQYFGPGTRLTVL.

The V gene is TRBV19, the J gene TRBJ1-1, with D hard to call. Germline CDR1 is LNHDA and CDR2 is SQIVND (reference sequence). Trimming removed 6 bases from V and 1 base from J, with 12 bases in between. This CDR3 has 14 residues. The CDR3 region has the DNA TGTGCCAGTAGCGGACCGCTCCGGAACACTGAAGCTTTCTTT. Amino acid sequence: CASSGPLRNTEAFF.

The gene calls are TRBV2 and TRBJ1-5; the D gene is possibly TRBD1 (6 bases). The germline V and J ends were trimmed by 7 bases and 6 bases, with 19 bases remaining between them. The CDR3 is made up of 15 amino acids. Germline CDR1 SNHLY, CDR2 FYNNEI. The chain's CDR3 is CASTGAGGASQPQHF. CDR3 sequence (DNA): TGTGCCAGCACCGGGGCCGGGGGCGCAAGTCAGCCCCAGCATTTT.

This clone was recorded only once. The rearrangement uses TRBV27 and TRBJ1-5; a weak D match, TRBD1 (6 bases). In germline, CDR1 is MNHEY, CDR2 SMNVEV (reference sequence). V lost 1 base to trimming and J lost 6 bases, with 16 bases between them. The CDR3 extends over 16 amino acids. This CDR3 is CASSLWAGEGGQPQHF. The CDR3 DNA reads TGTGCCAGCAGTTTATGGGCCGGGGAAGGGGGTCAGCCCCAGCATTTT.